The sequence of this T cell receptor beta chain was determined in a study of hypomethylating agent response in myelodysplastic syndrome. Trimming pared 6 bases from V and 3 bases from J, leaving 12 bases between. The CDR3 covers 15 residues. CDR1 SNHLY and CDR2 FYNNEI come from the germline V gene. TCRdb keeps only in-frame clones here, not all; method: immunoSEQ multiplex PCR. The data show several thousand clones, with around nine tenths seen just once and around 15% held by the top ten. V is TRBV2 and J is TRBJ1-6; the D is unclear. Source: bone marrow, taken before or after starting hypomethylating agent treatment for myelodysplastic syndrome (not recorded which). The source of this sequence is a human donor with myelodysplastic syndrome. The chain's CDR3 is CASSPPSSYNSPLHF. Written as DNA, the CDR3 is TGTGCCAGCAGCCCCCCAAGCAGCTATAATTCACCCCTCCACTTT. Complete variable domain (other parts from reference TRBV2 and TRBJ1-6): EPEVTQTPSHQVTQMGQEVILRCVPISNHLYFYWYRQILGQKVEFLVSFYNNEISEKSEIFDDQFSVERPDGSNFTLKIRSTKLEDSAMYFCASSPPSSYNSPLHFGNGTRLTVT.